This T cell receptor (beta chain) stems from a study of memory CD8 T cells in hepatitis C reinfection. The wider study: HCV reinfection: RNA-positive following two negative tests at least 60 days apart.

Study-wide results and caveats: Four to six donors were too few for definitive public clonotype conclusions.

Time point specified: pre-reinfection, 55 to 20 weeks before reinfection detection. TCR sequencing was done directly ex vivo on sorted cells, without expansion in vitro. This CDR3 spans 15 amino acids. J was trimmed by 5 bases and V by 7 bases; bases with no gene match: 10. Germline V gene data show CDR1 as MDHEN and CDR2 as SYDVKM. The repertoire was sequenced with immunoSEQ multiplex PCR; TCRdb's copy has only in-frame clones and lacks some. The data contain 45,000 to 65,000 clones, nearly 90% of them singletons. As for this clone: Its cognate antigen is unknown.

This sequence joins TRBV28 and TRBJ1-3; 8 nucleotides line up with TRBD1. Sequenced input: naive CD8+ T cells sorted from blood. This receptor was identified in a man between 18 and 35 years old with hepatitis C virus infection. CDR3: CASILVTGERNTIYF. CDR3 coding DNA: TGTGCCAGCATCTTGGTGACAGGGGAAAGAAACACCATATATTTT.